This T cell receptor beta chain was recorded in a study of identical twins. The germline gives CDR1 SGHRS, CDR2 YFSETQ. The CDR3 covers 12 residues. The germline V and J ends were trimmed by 3 bases and 5 bases, with 7 bases remaining between them. MiXCR, applied by TCRdb to the 5' RACE reads, yields one record per CDR3 protein. The profile shows about 570,000 distinct CDR3 sequences, roughly 9.5% of them singletons. These data were also reused for a study on yellow fever vaccine responses in identical twins.

The sequence derives from a woman under 30 in good health. Source material: PBMCs. This sequence joins TRBV5-1 and TRBJ2-3; either TRBD1 or TRBD2 may fit D (5 bases each). CDR3 DNA: TGCGCCAGCAGCTGGGACGTAGATACGCAGTATTTT. Translating it yields CASSWDVDTQYF. The complete variable domain, with remaining parts taken from reference TRBV5-1 and TRBJ2-3, reads KAGVTQTPRYLIKTRGQQVTLSCSPISGHRSVSWYQQTPGQGLQFLFEYFSETQRNKGNFPGRFSGRQFSNSRSEMNVSTLELGDSALYLCASSWDVDTQYFGPGTRLTVL.